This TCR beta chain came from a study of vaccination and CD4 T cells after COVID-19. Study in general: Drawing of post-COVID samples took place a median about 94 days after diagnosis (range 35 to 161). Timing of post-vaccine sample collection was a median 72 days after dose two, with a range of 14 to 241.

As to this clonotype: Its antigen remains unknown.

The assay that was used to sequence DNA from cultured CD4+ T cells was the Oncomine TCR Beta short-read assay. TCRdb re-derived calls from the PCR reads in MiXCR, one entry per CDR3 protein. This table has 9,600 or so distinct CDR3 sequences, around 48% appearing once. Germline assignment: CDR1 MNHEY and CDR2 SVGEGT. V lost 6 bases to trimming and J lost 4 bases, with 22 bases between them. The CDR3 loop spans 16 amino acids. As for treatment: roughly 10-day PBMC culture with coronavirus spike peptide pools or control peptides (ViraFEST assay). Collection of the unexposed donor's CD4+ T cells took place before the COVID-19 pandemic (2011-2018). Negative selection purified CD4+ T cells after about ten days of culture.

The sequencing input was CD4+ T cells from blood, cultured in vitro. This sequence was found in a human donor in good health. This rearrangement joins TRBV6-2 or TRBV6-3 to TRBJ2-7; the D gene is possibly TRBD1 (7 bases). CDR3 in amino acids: CASSDRGKTGSYEQYF. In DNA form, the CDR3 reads TGTGCCAGCAGCGACCGGGGGAAGACAGGGTCGTACGAGCAGTACTTC.